These T cell receptor beta chains were read from a single sample in a study of vaccination and CD4 T cells after COVID-19. Antigens of these TCRs are unknown. Each CDR3 protein gets one entry after TCRdb re-called the PCR reads with MiXCR. Here the sample spans roughly 20,000 distinct CDR3 sequences, 60% to 80% being singletons. This material consisted of CD4+ T cells from blood, cultured in vitro, taken before SARS-CoV-2 vaccination. These receptor sequences come from a human donor who received a COVID-19 vaccine. The CDR3 runs from the conserved cysteine through the conserved F or W. The D gene is left open where the match is weak. Clone size is not always given. Where it is, it says once, few, many or a class for expanded clones.

V gene: TRBV5-4; J gene: TRBJ2-3; D gene: .; clone size: .; CDR3 DNA: TGTGCCAGCAGCTTGGAAGGTAGAAGCACAGATACGCAGTATTTT; CDR3 protein: CASSLEGRSTDTQYF
V gene: TRBV20-1; J gene: TRBJ1-1; D gene: .; clone size: .; CDR3 DNA: TGCAGTGCTAGAGATGTGGCTCCTAACATGAACACTGAAGCTTTCTTT; CDR3 protein: CSARDVAPNMNTEAFF
V gene: TRBV7-9; J gene: TRBJ2-2; D gene: .; clone size: .; CDR3 DNA: TGTGCCAGCAGCTTACACGGAGGCACCGGGGAGCTGTTTTTT; CDR3 protein: CASSLHGGTGELFF
V gene: TRBV5-6; J gene: TRBJ2-1; D gene: TRBD1; clone size: .; CDR3 DNA: TGTGCCAGCAGCTTGCGGGACAGGCAAACCTACAATGAGCAGTTCTTC; CDR3 protein: CASSLRDRQTYNEQFF
V gene: TRBV7-9; J gene: TRBJ1-1; D gene: .; clone size: .; CDR3 DNA: TGTGCCAGCAGCTTATTACACCTGAACACTGAAGCTTTCTTT; CDR3 protein: CASSLLHLNTEAFF
V gene: TRBV7-9; J gene: TRBJ1-1; D gene: TRBD1; clone size: .; CDR3 DNA: TGTGCCAGCAGCCTAGCGACCGGGACAGGGGGCTATTTCACTGAAGCTTTCTTT; CDR3 protein: CASSLATGTGGYFTEAFF
V gene: TRBV20-1; J gene: TRBJ2-7; D gene: .; clone size: .; CDR3 DNA: TGCAGCGCCAATCCCGGGCCTAGCAGCACCTACGAGCAGTACTTC; CDR3 protein: CSANPGPSSTYEQYF
V gene: TRBV7-8; J gene: TRBJ1-5; D gene: .; clone size: .; CDR3 DNA: TGTGCCAGCACCCCGACAGATAGCAATCAGCCCCAGCATTTT; CDR3 protein: CASTPTDSNQPQHF
V gene: TRBV27; J gene: TRBJ1-2; D gene: TRBD1; clone size: few; CDR3 DNA: TGTGCCAGCAGTTTAAGGGGACAGGGGATTTTAAGCGGCTACACCTTC; CDR3 protein: CASSLRGQGILSGYTF
V gene: TRBV7-2; J gene: TRBJ2-1; D gene: .; clone size: .; CDR3 DNA: TGTGCCAGCAGCTTAGACTCTGGGGCCTACAATGAGCAGTTCTTC; CDR3 protein: CASSLDSGAYNEQFF
V gene: TRBV6-1; J gene: TRBJ1-3; D gene: .; clone size: .; CDR3 DNA: TGTGCCAGCAGTGAAGTTCTGGGGGCTGCTGGAAACACCATATATTTT; CDR3 protein: CASSEVLGAAGNTIYF
V gene: TRBV7-2; J gene: TRBJ2-5; D gene: TRBD2; clone size: .; CDR3 DNA: TGTGCCAGCAGCTTGTCTAGCGGGGGAGAGACCCAGTACTTC; CDR3 protein: CASSLSSGGETQYF
V gene: TRBV7-2; J gene: TRBJ2-7; D gene: .; clone size: .; CDR3 DNA: TGTGCCAGCAGCTTCGCCGTTGCTGGGACGGCGGGCGGTCACGAGCAGTACTTC; CDR3 protein: CASSFAVAGTAGGHEQYF
V gene: TRBV6-1; J gene: TRBJ2-2; D gene: TRBD1; clone size: .; CDR3 DNA: TGTGCCAGCAACCCTCGTGACAGGGGGAACACCGGGGAGCTGTTTTTT; CDR3 protein: CASNPRDRGNTGELFF
V gene: TRBV24-1; J gene: TRBJ2-3; D gene: TRBD1; clone size: .; CDR3 DNA: TGTGCCACCAGTGATCCTGGACAGGGAGCCACAGATACGCAGTATTTT; CDR3 protein: CATSDPGQGATDTQYF
V gene: TRBV27; J gene: TRBJ2-3; D gene: .; clone size: .; CDR3 DNA: TGTGCCAGCAGTCGAACCGGGACCAAGACTCAGTATTTT; CDR3 protein: CASSRTGTKTQYF